The following is a T cell receptor beta chain sequence with its context. Its antigen is unknown. Unstimulated Tregs (CD4+CD25+CD127-) and CD4+CD25- non-Tregs were sorted from PBMCs. Germline CDR1 reads SGHVS; CDR2 reads FNYEAQ. The CDR3 consists of 13 residues. V gave up 2 bases and J gave up 2 bases, with 7 bases separating them. The data are from a study of Tregs in tolerant kidney transplant recipients. Across the study: Related graft donors supplied nonmyeloablative bone marrow transplants, and mixed chimerism was transient. General observations from the study: Some patients' samples used different primers over time, so nucleotide sequences weren't comparable. The small number of patients limits these findings pending further validation.

TCRdb's table, derived via immunoSEQ multiplex PCR, lists solely in-frame clones and lacks some. In the table there are roughly 66,000 clones, about nine tenths of which are singletons. V and J are TRBV7-6 and TRBJ2-7; D not certain. Material: CD8+ T cells from blood, obtained before the transplant. The source of this sequence is a human donor who received a combined kidney and bone marrow transplant. The CDR3 protein is CASSLSVTYEQYF. CDR3 DNA sequence: TGTGCCAGCAGCTTATCGGTAACCTACGAGCAGTACTTC.